The next 9 T cell receptor beta chains were all read from a single sample in a study of blood T cell repertoires in COVID-19. Produced via immunoSEQ multiplex PCR; TCRdb's table is partial and in-frame only. The sample lists nearly 25,000 clones; 81% were seen once. Specimen: peripheral blood. Receptors were obtained from a man between 65 and 79 years old with acute or convalescent COVID-19.

V usage is TRBV7-3 and J usage is TRBJ2-5; 7 positions match TRBD2. This CDR3 has 16 amino acids. The germline CDR1 and CDR2 sequences are SGHTA and FQGTGA. V gave up 3 bases and J gave up 5 bases; unmatched junction bases: 12. The CDR3 DNA follows: TGTGCCAGCAGCTTCCGAGATGGGAGGGCGGCGGAGACCCAGTACTTC. Protein product: CASSFRDGRAAETQYF.

The chain's CDR3 is CASSPVHEQFF. The DNA for the CDR3 is TGTGCCAGCAGCCCGGTTCATGAGCAGTTCTTC. The chain uses TRBV11-2 and TRBJ2-1; D is ambiguous. CDR1 is SGHAT and CDR2 is FQNNGV in the germline V gene. Trimming removed 5 bases at V and 8 bases at J, with 7 bases between. The CDR3 extends over 11 amino acids. The full variable domain, its missing parts supplied by reference TRBV11-2 and TRBJ2-1, is EAGVAQSPRYKIIEKRQSVAFWCNPISGHATLYWYQQILGQGPKLLIQFQNNGVVDDSQLPKDRFSAERLKGVDSTLKIQPAKLEDSAVYLCASSPVHEQFFGPGTRLTVL.

This chain connects TRBV19 to TRBJ1-4; 8 bases are a match to TRBD1. Germline assignment: CDR1 LNHDA and CDR2 SQIVND (reference sequence). There are 19 residues in the CDR3. V lost 4 bases and J lost 3; bases outside the gene matches: 16. The CDR3 here is CASSTTGTGAQSSNEKLFF. CDR3 nucleotides: TGTGCCAGTAGTACCACCGGGACAGGAGCTCAGTCATCTAATGAAAAACTGTTTTTT.

The CDR3 coding sequence is TGTGCCAGCAGTGAAAAGTGGTCAGGGAAAGAGACCCAGTACTTC. This gives the protein CASSEKWSGKETQYF. The J gene is TRBJ2-5, the V gene TRBV6-1; a weak D match, TRBD1 (5 bases). Germline values: CDR1 MNHNS, CDR2 SASEGT. This CDR3 has 15 amino acids. The V gene lost 2 bases and the J gene lost 3 bases, with 13 bases spanning the gap.

The chain uses TRBV27 and TRBJ1-2, with 9 bases fitting TRBD1. The J segment lost 3 bases and the V segment lost 8 bases, leaving 4 bases of the junction unmatched. CDR3 length equals 13 residues. Germline CDR1 is MNHEY and CDR2 is SMNVEV (reference sequence). In nucleotides, the CDR3 is TGTGCCAGCGGGACAGGGAGGGACTATGGCTACACCTTC. It translates to CASGTGRDYGYTF.

The rearrangement links TRBV5-5 to TRBJ2-7; 8 nucleotides match TRBD1. The CDR3 length is 17 residues. J gave up 2 bases and V 2 bases, and 12 bases lay outside the gene matches. Germline values: CDR1 SGHKS, CDR2 YYEKEE (reference sequence). The CDR3 DNA reads TGTGCCAGCAGCTTTTCCCTGATGGACAGGGCCGCCTACGAGCAGTACTTC. Translating it yields CASSFSLMDRAAYEQYF. The entire variable domain, with the rest obtained from reference TRBV5-5 and TRBJ2-7, is as follows: DAGVTQSPTHLIKTRGQQVTLRCSPISGHKSVSWYQQVLGQGPQFIFQYYEKEERGRGNFPDRFSARQFPNYSSELNVNALLLGDSALYLCASSFSLMDRAAYEQYFGPGTRLTVT.

The CDR3 spells CATSRDLGGTAEKLFF. The CDR3 region has the DNA TGTGCCACCAGCAGAGATCTGGGTGGGACAGCGGAAAAACTGTTTTTT. The chain carries TRBV15 and TRBJ1-4; 7 bases align to TRBD1. J gave up 8 bases and V 0 bases, and 9 bases lay outside the gene matches. The germline gives CDR1 LNHNV, CDR2 YYDKDF (reference sequence). This CDR3 spans 16 amino acids.

The chain recombines TRBV5-5 with TRBJ2-7; 12 nucleotides line up with TRBD2. The CDR3 sequence is 14 residues long. Germline CDR1 is SGHKS and CDR2 is YYEKEE (reference sequence). The V and J ends lost 4 bases and 3 bases, in that order; junction bases with no gene match: 2. The CDR3 region is CASSPGLAGYEQYF. In DNA, the CDR3 is TGTGCCAGCAGCCCGGGACTAGCGGGCTACGAGCAGTACTTC.

The V call is TRBV5-6, the J call TRBJ1-4; 7 bases align to TRBD1. V gave up 2 bases and J gave up 8 bases; unmatched junction bases: 3. This CDR3 comprises 13 residues. CDR1 and CDR2 (germline): SGHDT, YYEEEE. The CDR3 protein is CASSFTGVEKLFF. The CDR3 nucleotides read TGTGCCAGCAGCTTCACAGGGGTGGAAAAACTGTTTTTT.